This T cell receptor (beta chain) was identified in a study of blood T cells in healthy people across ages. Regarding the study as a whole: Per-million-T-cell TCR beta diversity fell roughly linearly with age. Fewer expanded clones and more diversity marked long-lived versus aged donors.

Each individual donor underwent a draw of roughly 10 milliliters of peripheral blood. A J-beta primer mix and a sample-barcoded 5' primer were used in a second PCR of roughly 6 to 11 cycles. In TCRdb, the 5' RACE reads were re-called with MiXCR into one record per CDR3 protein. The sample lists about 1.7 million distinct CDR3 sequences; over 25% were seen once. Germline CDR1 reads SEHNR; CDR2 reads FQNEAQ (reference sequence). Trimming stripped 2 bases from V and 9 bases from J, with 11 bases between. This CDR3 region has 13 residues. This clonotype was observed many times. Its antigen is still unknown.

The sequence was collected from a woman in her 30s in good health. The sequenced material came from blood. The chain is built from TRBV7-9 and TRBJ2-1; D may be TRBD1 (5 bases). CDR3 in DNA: TGTGCCAGCAGCTTACAGGGCTCAATTGAGCAGTTCTTC. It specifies CASSLQGSIEQFF.